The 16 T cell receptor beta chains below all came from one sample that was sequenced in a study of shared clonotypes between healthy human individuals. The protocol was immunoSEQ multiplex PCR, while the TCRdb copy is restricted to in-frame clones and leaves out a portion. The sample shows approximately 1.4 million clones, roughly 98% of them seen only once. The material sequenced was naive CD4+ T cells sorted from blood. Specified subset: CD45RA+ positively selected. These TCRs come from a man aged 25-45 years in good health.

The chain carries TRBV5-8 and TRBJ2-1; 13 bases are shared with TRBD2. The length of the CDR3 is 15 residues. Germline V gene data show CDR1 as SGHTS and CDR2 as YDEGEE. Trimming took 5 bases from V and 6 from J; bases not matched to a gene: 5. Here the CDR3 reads CASRPRLAGGNEQFF. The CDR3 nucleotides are TGTGCCAGCAGACCCAGACTAGCGGGAGGCAATGAGCAGTTCTTC.

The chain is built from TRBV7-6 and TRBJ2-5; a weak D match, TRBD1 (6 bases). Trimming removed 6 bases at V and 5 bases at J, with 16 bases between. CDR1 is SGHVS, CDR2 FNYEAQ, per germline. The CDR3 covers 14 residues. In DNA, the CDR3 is TGTGCCAGCAGGGCAGGGCGGACAGTGGAGACCCAGTACTTC. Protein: CASRAGRTVETQYF. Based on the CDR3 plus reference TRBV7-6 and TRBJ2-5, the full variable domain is GAGVSQSPRYKVTKRGQDVALRCDPISGHVSLYWYRQALGQGPEFLTYFNYEAQQDKSGLPNDRFSAERPEGSISTLTIQRTEQRDSAMYRCASRAGRTVETQYFGPGTRLLVL.

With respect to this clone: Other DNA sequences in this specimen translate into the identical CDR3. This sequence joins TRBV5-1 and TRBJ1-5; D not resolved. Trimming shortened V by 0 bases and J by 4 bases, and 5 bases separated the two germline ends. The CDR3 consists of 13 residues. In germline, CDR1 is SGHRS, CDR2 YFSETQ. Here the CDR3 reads CASSLDVNQPQHF. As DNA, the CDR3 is TGCGCCAGCAGCTTGGACGTTAATCAGCCCCAGCATTTT.

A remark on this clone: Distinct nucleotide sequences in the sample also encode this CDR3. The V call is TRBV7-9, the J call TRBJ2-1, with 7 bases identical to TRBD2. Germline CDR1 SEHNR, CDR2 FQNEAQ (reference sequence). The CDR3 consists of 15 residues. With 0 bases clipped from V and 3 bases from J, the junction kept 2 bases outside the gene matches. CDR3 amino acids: CASSLALAGYNEQFF. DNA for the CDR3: TGTGCCAGCAGCTTAGCGTTAGCGGGCTACAATGAGCAGTTCTTC. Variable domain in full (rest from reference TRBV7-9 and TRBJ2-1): DTGVSQNPRHKITKRGQNVTFRCDPISEHNRLYWYRQTLGQGPEFLTYFQNEAQLEKSRLLSDRFSAERPKGSFSTLEIQRTEQGDSAMYLCASSLALAGYNEQFFGPGTRLTVL.

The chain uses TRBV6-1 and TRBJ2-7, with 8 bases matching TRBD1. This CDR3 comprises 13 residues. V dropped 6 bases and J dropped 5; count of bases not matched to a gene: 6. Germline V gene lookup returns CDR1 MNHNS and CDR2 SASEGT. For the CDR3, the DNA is TGTGCCAGCAGCGGACAGGGTCACCACGAGCAGTACTTC. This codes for CASSGQGHHEQYF.

CDR3 region: CASSVTGGFGNTIYF. As DNA, the CDR3 is TGTGCCAGCAGCGTAACAGGAGGGTTTGGAAACACCATATATTTT. The chain links TRBV9 to TRBJ1-3, with D possibly TRBD1 on 5 matching bases. V lost 1 base, J lost 3 bases, and 11 bases lay in between. This CDR3 has 15 residues. Per germline, CDR1 SGDLS and CDR2 YYNGEE.

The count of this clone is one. Here the CDR3 DNA reads TGTGCCAGCAGTGGTTGGAGCGGGAGTTTCGCCGAGCAGTACTTC. Translating it yields CASSGWSGSFAEQYF. This chain connects TRBV28 to TRBJ2-5, with 8 bases matching TRBD2. The DNA end lines up better with TRBJ2-7; the J call may be wrong. Germline V gene lookup returns CDR1 MDHEN and CDR2 SYDVKM. The CDR3 consists of 15 residues.

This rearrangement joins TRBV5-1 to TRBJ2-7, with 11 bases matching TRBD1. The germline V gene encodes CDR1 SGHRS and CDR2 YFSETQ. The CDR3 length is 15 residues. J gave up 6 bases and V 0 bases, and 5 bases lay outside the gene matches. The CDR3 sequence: CASSLGGTGGREQYF. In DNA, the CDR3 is TGCGCCAGCAGCTTGGGAGGGACAGGGGGGCGCGAGCAGTACTTC.

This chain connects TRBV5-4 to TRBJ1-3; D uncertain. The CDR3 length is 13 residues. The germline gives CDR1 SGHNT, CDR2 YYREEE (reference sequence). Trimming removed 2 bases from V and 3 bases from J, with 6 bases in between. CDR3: CASSFRGGNTIYF. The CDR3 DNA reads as TGTGCCAGCAGCTTCCGAGGTGGAAACACCATATATTTT.

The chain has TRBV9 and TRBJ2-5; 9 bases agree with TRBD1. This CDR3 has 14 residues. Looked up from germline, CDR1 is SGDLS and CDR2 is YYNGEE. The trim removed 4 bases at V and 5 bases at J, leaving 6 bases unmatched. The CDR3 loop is CASSKRTGVETQYF. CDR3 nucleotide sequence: TGTGCCAGCAGCAAGCGGACAGGGGTTGAGACCCAGTACTTC.

CDR3 region: CASSQAITGGAYNEQFF. As DNA, the CDR3 is TGCGCCAGCAGCCAAGCTATTACAGGGGGCGCCTACAATGAGCAGTTCTTC. The rearrangement links TRBV4-1 to TRBJ2-1, with 9 bases aligning to TRBD1. From germline, CDR1 is MGHRA and CDR2 YSYEKL. The length of the CDR3 is 17 residues. The trim removed 1 base at V and 2 bases at J, leaving 6 bases unmatched.

The CDR3 DNA is TGTGCCAGCAGCCCCGGGGCTAGCGTAGTTTCGGGTACGCAGTATTTT. It specifies CASSPGASVVSGTQYF. V is TRBV7-6 and J is TRBJ2-3; tentative D call: TRBD2 (6 bases). The V gene lost 5 bases and the J gene lost 8 bases, with 23 bases spanning the gap. The germline CDR1 and CDR2 sequences are SGHVS and FNYEAQ. This CDR3 comprises 16 residues.

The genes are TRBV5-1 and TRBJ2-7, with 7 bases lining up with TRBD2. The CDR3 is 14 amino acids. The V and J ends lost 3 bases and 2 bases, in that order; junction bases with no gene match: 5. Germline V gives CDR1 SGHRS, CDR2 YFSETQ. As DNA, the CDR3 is TGCGCCAGCAGCTCACAACGGGAGGCCTACGAGCAGTACTTC. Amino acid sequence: CASSSQREAYEQYF. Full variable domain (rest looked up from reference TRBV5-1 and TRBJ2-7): KAGVTQTPRYLIKTRGQQVTLSCSPISGHRSVSWYQQTPGQGLQFLFEYFSETQRNKGNFPGRFSGRQFSNSRSEMNVSTLELGDSALYLCASSSQREAYEQYFGPGTRLTVT.

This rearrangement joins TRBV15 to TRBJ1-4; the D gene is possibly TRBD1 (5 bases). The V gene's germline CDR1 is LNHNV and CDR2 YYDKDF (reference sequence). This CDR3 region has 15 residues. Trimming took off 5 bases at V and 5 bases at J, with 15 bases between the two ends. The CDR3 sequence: CATSQGWRTNEKLFF. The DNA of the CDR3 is TGTGCCACCAGCCAGGGCTGGCGGACCAATGAAAAACTGTTTTTT.

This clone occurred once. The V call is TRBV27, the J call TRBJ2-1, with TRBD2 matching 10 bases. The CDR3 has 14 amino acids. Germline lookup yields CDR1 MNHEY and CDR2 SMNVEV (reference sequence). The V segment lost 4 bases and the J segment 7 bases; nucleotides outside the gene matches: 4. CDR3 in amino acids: CASSSSGRVNEQFF. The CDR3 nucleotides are TGTGCCAGCAGTTCTAGCGGGAGAGTAAATGAGCAGTTCTTC.

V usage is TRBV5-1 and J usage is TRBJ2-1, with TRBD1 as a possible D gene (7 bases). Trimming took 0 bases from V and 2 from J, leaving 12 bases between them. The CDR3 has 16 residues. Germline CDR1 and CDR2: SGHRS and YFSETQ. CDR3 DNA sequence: TGCGCCAGCAGCTTGGAGGGGGCGGGAACCTACAATGAGCAGTTCTTC. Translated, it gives CASSLEGAGTYNEQFF.